The 5 T cell receptor beta chains in this list originate from one sample, sequenced in a study of early T cells in non-severe SARS-CoV-2 infection. One entry per CDR3 protein, called by TCRdb with MiXCR from the 5' RACE reads. The data show tens of thousands of distinct CDR3 sequences, about 14% seen once. The sequenced sample was whole blood, obtained at baseline. Every receptor here comes from an adult who was a healthcare worker with PCR-confirmed SARS-CoV-2 infection or an uninfected control (not recorded which).

This clonotype was seen a few times. The chain combines TRBV29-1 with TRBJ2-7, with no clear D. There are 12 residues in the CDR3. CDR1 and CDR2 from the germline V gene are SQVTM and ANQGSEA. V was shortened by 4 bases and J by 1 base, with 8 bases between the two germline ends. DNA for the CDR3: TGCAGCGTTGGAACTTCGTCCTACGAGCAGTACTTC. As protein: CSVGTSSYEQYF.

This clonotype was found a few times. This chain links TRBV18 with TRBJ2-7, with D tentatively TRBD2 (5 bases). Per germline, CDR1 KGHSH and CDR2 LQKENI. The CDR3 contains 15 residues. V dropped 5 bases and J dropped 0 bases, with 14 bases sitting between them. The CDR3 coding sequence is TGTGCCAGCTCATCAGGACTCAACCCCTCCTACGAGCAGTACTTC. Amino acid sequence: CASSSGLNPSYEQYF.

The chain combines TRBV19 with TRBJ2-4, with D uncertain. CDR1 and CDR2 (germline): LNHDA, SQIVND (reference sequence). V was shortened by 2 bases and J by 8 bases, with 13 bases between the two germline ends. The CDR3 is made up of 14 amino acids. The CDR3 region is CASSIWASWDIQYF. The CDR3 DNA reads as TGTGCCAGTAGTATATGGGCGAGCTGGGACATTCAGTACTTC.

This clonotype was recorded many times. The chain is built from TRBV5-5 and TRBJ2-2; a possible D gene is TRBD1 (5 bases). CDR1 is SGHKS and CDR2 is YYEKEE in the germline V gene (reference sequence). The CDR3 extends over 16 amino acids. V lost 1 base, J lost 4 bases, and 14 bases lay in between. CDR3 amino acids: CASSLLQGSRTGELFF. CDR3 DNA sequence: TGTGCCAGCAGCTTGCTCCAGGGTTCCCGCACCGGGGAGCTGTTTTTT.

The rearrangement joins TRBV29-1 to TRBJ1-2; D gene uncertain. The CDR3 extends over 12 amino acids. CDR1 is SQVTM and CDR2 is ANQGSEA in the germline V gene. Trimming shortened V by 1 base and J by 4 bases, and 7 bases separated the two germline ends. The CDR3: CSVEGRGYGYTF. CDR3 DNA sequence: TGCAGCGTTGAAGGGCGTGGCTATGGCTACACCTTC.